The next 30 T cell receptor beta chains were all read from a single sample in a study of cytomegalovirus exposure and HLA in healthy donors. Vbeta (60) and Jbeta (13) primers were used in the PCR. Data came from immunoSEQ multiplex PCR; TCRdb stores just in-frame clones and leaves some out. The sample shows 130,000 to 150,000 clones, about 83% of them seen only once. Sequences were obtained from PBMCs. The source is a man aged 35 to 55 in good health and CMV-seropositive.

V is TRBV7-9 and J is TRBJ2-1, with a possible D match to TRBD1 (5 bases). CDR1 is SEHNR, CDR2 FQNEAQ, per germline (reference sequence). The CDR3 sequence is 14 residues long. The V gene lost 5 bases and the J gene lost 0 bases, with 8 bases spanning the gap. CDR3 sequence (DNA): TGTGCCAGCAGCGAGACAGTCTCCTACAATGAGCAGTTCTTC. Translation: CASSETVSYNEQFF.

The chain's CDR3 is CASSQASGGAMNEQYF. The CDR3 DNA follows: TGCGCCAGCAGCCAAGCCTCGGGGGGCGCAATGAACGAGCAGTACTTC. The chain has TRBV4-3 and TRBJ2-7; the D gene is possibly TRBD2 (7 bases). Trimming pared 1 base from V and 5 bases from J, leaving 18 bases between. Per germline, CDR1 LGHNA and CDR2 YSLEER. The CDR3 runs to 16 residues.

The table lists this clone with a count of one. The chain uses TRBV10-3 and TRBJ2-3, with 7 bases that match TRBD1. Germline V gene data show CDR1 as ENHRY and CDR2 as SYGVKD. V lost 7 bases, J lost 2 bases, and 6 bases stayed unmatched. This CDR3 comprises 14 residues. For the CDR3, the DNA is TGTGCCATCAACCGGGACAGCCACACAGATACGCAGTATTTT. It specifies CAINRDSHTDTQYF.

Only a few counts were recorded for this clone. This chain links TRBV7-7 with TRBJ2-3; D unclear. This CDR3 contains 15 residues. V was shortened by 5 bases and J by 2 bases, with 14 bases between the two germline ends. CDR1 and CDR2 from the germline V gene are SSHAT and FNYEAQ (reference sequence). The DNA for the CDR3 is TGTGCCAGCAGCGCGACTCCCCACCCCACAGATACGCAGTATTTT. Amino acid sequence: CASSATPHPTDTQYF.

V is TRBV19 and J is TRBJ2-2, with 9 bases aligning to TRBD1. The CDR3 consists of 15 residues. V shed 8 bases, J shed 1 base, and the junction held 5 bases outside the gene matches. Germline V gene lookup returns CDR1 LNHDA and CDR2 SQIVND (reference sequence). The CDR3 region is CASRWGQGNTGELFF. In DNA form, the CDR3 reads TGTGCCAGTCGGTGGGGACAGGGGAACACCGGGGAGCTGTTTTTT.

This clone was observed many times. Other nucleotide sequences in the sample specify the same CDR3. The genes are TRBV6-5 and TRBJ2-1; 7 bases map to TRBD2. CDR1 is MNHEY and CDR2 is SVGAGI in the germline V gene. The ends lost 5 bases at V and 13 bases at J; junction bases unmatched: 14. The CDR3 sequence is 14 residues long. This CDR3 reads CASSPLGAGRRQFF. The CDR3 coding sequence is TGTGCCAGCAGTCCGCTTGGAGCGGGGAGAAGACAGTTCTTC.

V and J are TRBV7-3 and TRBJ2-7; the match to TRBD1 covers 9 bases. V lost 5 bases and J lost 7; bases outside the gene matches: 6. The CDR3 spans 13 residues. Looked up from germline, CDR1 is SGHTA and CDR2 is FQGTGA. The CDR3 nucleotides read TGTGCCAGCAGCCCCGGGACAGGGTTGGAGCAGTACTTC. It translates to CASSPGTGLEQYF.

The chain combines TRBV7-3 with TRBJ1-2; D is possibly TRBD1 (6 bases). The CDR3 extends over 13 amino acids. Trimming took 5 bases from V and 6 from J, leaving 13 bases between them. CDR1 is SGHTA and CDR2 is FQGTGA in the germline V gene. The CDR3 DNA is TGTGCCAGCAGCCCCGGGGGGGCCCATGGCTACACCTTC. It yields the protein CASSPGGAHGYTF.

V usage is TRBV27 and J usage is TRBJ1-5; D is uncertain. The V gene's germline CDR1 is MNHEY and CDR2 SMNVEV (reference sequence). Trimming removed 3 bases at V and 2 bases at J, with 5 bases between. CDR3 length: 13 residues. CDR3 DNA: TGTGCCAGCAGTTTCGGTGGCAATCAGCCCCAGCATTTT. Translation: CASSFGGNQPQHF.

This chain links TRBV5-5 with TRBJ2-5; 9 nucleotides align to TRBD2. J gave up 5 bases and V 2 bases, and 13 bases lay outside the gene matches. The V gene's germline CDR1 is SGHKS and CDR2 YYEKEE (reference sequence). CDR3 size: 17 residues. Here the CDR3 reads CASSFGSSSGIGETQYF. In DNA, the CDR3 is TGTGCCAGCAGCTTTGGTTCGTCTAGCGGGATTGGGGAGACCCAGTACTTC.

The V call is TRBV7-8, the J call TRBJ2-1, with no clear D. The CDR3 contains 15 residues. Germline loops: CDR1 SGHVS, CDR2 FQNEAQ. Trimming shortened V by 3 bases and J by 1 base, and 10 bases separated the two germline ends. Here the CDR3 DNA reads TGTGCCAGCAGCTTTGAAGCCGATTCCTACAATGAGCAGTTCTTC. As protein: CASSFEADSYNEQFF.

A remark on this clone: Other DNA sequences in the sample encode the same CDR3. This chain links TRBV19 with TRBJ1-1, with 8 bases lining up with TRBD1. Germline CDR1 reads LNHDA; CDR2 reads SQIVND (reference sequence). The CDR3 consists of 13 residues. V was pared by 1 base and J by 5 bases, with 0 bases of the junction left unmatched. This CDR3 is CASSIGTGTEAFF. In nucleotides, the CDR3 is TGTGCCAGTAGTATAGGGACAGGGACTGAAGCTTTCTTT.

V gene TRBV4-1 combines with J gene TRBJ2-7; D remains ambiguous. The CDR3 covers 15 residues. V dropped 0 bases and J dropped 5 bases, with 14 bases sitting between them. Germline CDR1 reads MGHRA; CDR2 reads YSYEKL. CDR3 nucleotides: TGCGCCAGCAGCCAAGAACCCACCGGTTTTCACGAGCAGTACTTC. It encodes CASSQEPTGFHEQYF.

The chain has TRBV6-5 and TRBJ2-7; 13 bases align to TRBD2. The CDR3 is 15 residues long. V gave up 0 bases and J gave up 6 bases; unmatched junction bases: 2. CDR1 and CDR2 (germline): MNHEY, SVGAGI. The CDR3 DNA follows: TGTGCCAGCAGTTACTCCGGACTAGCGGGAGTCGAGCAGTACTTC. Encoded protein: CASSYSGLAGVEQYF.

The V call is TRBV9, the J call TRBJ2-2, with 10 bases that match TRBD2. This CDR3 has 17 amino acids. Looked up from germline, CDR1 is SGDLS and CDR2 is YYNGEE. The ends lost 2 bases at V and 3 bases at J; junction bases unmatched: 7. CDR3 loop: CASSVASGRRDTGELFF. CDR3 coding DNA: TGTGCCAGCAGCGTGGCTAGCGGGAGACGCGACACCGGGGAGCTGTTTTTT.

The rearrangement joins TRBV7-8 to TRBJ2-2; 8 positions agree with TRBD1. This CDR3 has 15 amino acids. Germline V gene sequence: CDR1 SGHVS, CDR2 FQNEAQ. Trimming removed 6 bases from V and 0 bases from J; junction bases left unmatched: 3. The CDR3, as DNA: TGTGCCAGCAGTTTACAGGGGGCGAACACCGGGGAGCTGTTTTTT. Translated: CASSLQGANTGELFF.

The rearrangement uses TRBV28 and TRBJ1-6, with D possibly matching TRBD1 (6 bases). Germline CDR1 is MDHEN and CDR2 is SYDVKM. V was clipped by 3 bases and J by 6 bases, with 12 bases between them. The CDR3 consists of 15 residues. The CDR3 region has the DNA TGTGCCAGCAGTTTTGCAGGGGTCATTAATTCACCCCTCCACTTT. Protein product: CASSFAGVINSPLHF.

The gene calls are TRBV7-6 and TRBJ2-7; D might be TRBD2 (6 bases). Germline assignment: CDR1 SGHVS and CDR2 FNYEAQ. The V end was cut by 1 base, the J end by 3 bases, with 13 bases between. The CDR3 runs to 15 residues. CDR3 loop: CASSLVNGGNYEQYF. CDR3 sequence (DNA): TGTGCCAGCAGCTTAGTTAATGGAGGGAACTACGAGCAGTACTTC. The variable domain in full, completed from reference TRBV7-6 and TRBJ2-7, reads GAGVSQSPRYKVTKRGQDVALRCDPISGHVSLYWYRQALGQGPEFLTYFNYEAQQDKSGLPNDRFSAERPEGSISTLTIQRTEQRDSAMYRCASSLVNGGNYEQYFGPGTRLTVT.

V usage is TRBV4-3 and J usage is TRBJ2-1; D might be TRBD2 (5 bases). The length of the CDR3 is 12 residues. Germline CDR1 and CDR2: LGHNA and YSLEER. The germline V and J ends were trimmed by 3 bases and 9 bases, with 9 bases remaining between them. CDR3 loop: CASSHLRGEQFF. In DNA form, the CDR3 reads TGCGCCAGCAGCCACCTCCGGGGTGAGCAGTTCTTC.

This clone was counted once. The genes are TRBV5-4 and TRBJ2-3; possible D gene TRBD2, 5 bases. The CDR3 loop spans 16 amino acids. With 0 bases removed from V and 0 bases from J, the gap between germline ends came to 11 bases. CDR1 and CDR2 (germline): SGHNT, YYREEE (reference sequence). CDR3 residues: CASSLVVATSTDTQYF. The CDR3 region has the DNA TGTGCCAGCAGCTTGGTGGTAGCGACTAGCACAGATACGCAGTATTTT.

The rearrangement joins TRBV10-3 to TRBJ2-3, with 7 bases lining up with TRBD2. The CDR3 is 13 residues long. Germline assignment: CDR1 ENHRY and CDR2 SYGVKD. With V trimmed by 7 bases and J by 1 base, 2 bases remained unmatched. The CDR3 loop is CAITAGGTDTQYF. CDR3 DNA sequence: TGTGCCATCACGGCGGGGGGCACAGATACGCAGTATTTT.

This clone turned up a few times. This chain links TRBV10-3 with TRBJ2-7; D perhaps matches TRBD1 (6 bases). The germline V and J ends were trimmed by 3 bases and 2 bases, with 8 bases remaining between them. From germline, CDR1 is ENHRY and CDR2 SYGVKD. The CDR3 is made up of 13 amino acids. CDR3 sequence reads: CAISEAGAYEQYF. DNA of the CDR3: TGTGCCATCAGTGAAGCAGGGGCCTACGAGCAGTACTTC.

This chain links TRBV7-2 with TRBJ2-2, with D tentatively TRBD2 (6 bases). Trimming cost V 5 bases and J 3 bases, with 19 bases left between them. The CDR3 covers 17 residues. The germline V gene encodes CDR1 SGHTA and CDR2 FQGNSA. The CDR3 spells CASSRVSGQKDTGELFF. The CDR3 DNA reads as TGTGCCAGCAGCCGCGTGAGCGGGCAAAAGGACACCGGGGAGCTGTTTTTT.

This rearrangement joins TRBV6-1 to TRBJ2-3; TRBD1 matches 7 bases. V trimming: 6 bases; J trimming: 2 bases; junction bases outside the gene matches: 2. Per the germline V gene, CDR1 is MNHNS and CDR2 is SASEGT. This CDR3 is 13 amino acids long. The CDR3 sequence is CASRTGYTDTQYF. The CDR3 coding sequence is TGTGCCAGCAGGACAGGGTACACAGATACGCAGTATTTT.

V gene TRBV5-8 combines with J gene TRBJ2-1; TRBD2 might be the D (6 bases). The V gene lost 6 bases and the J gene lost 3 bases, with 16 bases spanning the gap. CDR1 is SGHTS and CDR2 is YDEGEE in the germline V gene. There are 15 residues in the CDR3. CDR3 region: CASTTAGRGYNEQFF. In DNA, the CDR3 is TGTGCCAGCACCACGGCGGGAAGGGGCTACAATGAGCAGTTCTTC.

This clone turned up a few times. J is TRBJ1-2 and V is TRBV4-2, with D perhaps matching TRBD1 (6 bases). V was trimmed by 2 bases and J by 8 bases, leaving 15 bases between them. This CDR3 contains 14 residues. Per germline, CDR1 LGHNA and CDR2 YNFKEQ. CDR3 loop: CASSQITTGEGYTF. As DNA, the CDR3 is TGTGCCAGCAGCCAAATAACGACAGGCGAGGGCTACACCTTC.

The rearrangement uses TRBV19 and TRBJ2-6; 7 bases align to TRBD2. The CDR3 totals 17 residues. V lost 6 bases and J lost 3; bases outside the gene matches: 11. CDR1 and CDR2 (germline): LNHDA, SQIVND (reference sequence). The CDR3 DNA is TGTGCCAGTAGCCTAGGGACGGGGGGTCTTGGGGCCAACGTCCTGACTTTC. The encoded protein is CASSLGTGGLGANVLTF.

The count of this clone is one. This rearrangement joins TRBV29-1 to TRBJ1-3; TRBD1 matches 7 bases. CDR3 length: 12 amino acids. CDR1 and CDR2 from the germline V gene are SQVTM and ANQGSEA. Trimming took 6 bases from V and 6 from J; bases not matched to a gene: 5. This chain's CDR3 is CSVATGLNTIYF. The DNA of the CDR3 is TGCAGCGTAGCGACAGGGTTAAACACCATATATTTT. Combining the CDR3 with reference TRBV29-1 and TRBJ1-3 gives the whole variable domain SAVISQKPSRDICQRGTSLTIQCQVDSQVTMMFWYRQQPGQSLTLIATANQGSEATYESGFVIDKFPISRPNLTFSTLTVSNMSPEDSSIYLCSVATGLNTIYFGEGSWLTVV.

This chain joins TRBV11-2 and TRBJ1-1, with D tentatively TRBD1 (6 bases). Germline CDR1 reads SGHAT; CDR2 reads FQNNGV. Trimming stripped 5 bases from V and 7 bases from J, with 11 bases between. The CDR3 length is 12 residues. The CDR3 DNA reads TGTGCCAGCAGCATCACAGGGTTTGAAGCTTTCTTT. The encoded protein is CASSITGFEAFF.

The genes are TRBV6-1 and TRBJ1-1; the match to TRBD1 covers 9 bases. The germline gives CDR1 MNHNS, CDR2 SASEGT. The V segment lost 6 bases and the J segment 1 base; nucleotides outside the gene matches: 6. The CDR3 has 15 amino acids. CDR3 sequence: CASSQTGGGNTEAFF. The CDR3 DNA reads as TGTGCCAGCAGCCAGACAGGGGGAGGGAACACTGAAGCTTTCTTT.